This T cell receptor (beta chain) was profiled in a study of blood T cell repertoires in COVID-19. Study-level background: The samples span acute and convalescent COVID-19 from the United States, Italy and Spain. In each case, the material was cDNA or gDNA derived from T cells, B-cell-depleted T cells, or PBMCs.

V was clipped by 6 bases and J by 3 bases; unmatched bases: 4. Germline lookup yields CDR1 MNHEY and CDR2 SVGAGI. The CDR3 contains 15 residues. This clone appeared a few times. Methods used by the authors: Amplified reference gene primers provided the basis for estimating nucleated cell counts. Produced via immunoSEQ multiplex PCR; TCRdb's table is partial and in-frame only. Clone size and V and J calls were adopted from that table, with D and trimming inferred from the DNA. The table has 200,000 to 300,000 clones, 88% seen once. The source of this sequence is a human donor in a cohort sampled during active COVID-19. Sequencing was done on a sample of peripheral blood. This chain connects TRBV6-5 to TRBJ2-1, with TRBD2 matching 11 bases. This CDR3 is CASRVGTSGYNEQFF. The CDR3 DNA sequence: TGTGCCAGCAGGGTAGGGACTAGCGGCTACAATGAGCAGTTCTTC.